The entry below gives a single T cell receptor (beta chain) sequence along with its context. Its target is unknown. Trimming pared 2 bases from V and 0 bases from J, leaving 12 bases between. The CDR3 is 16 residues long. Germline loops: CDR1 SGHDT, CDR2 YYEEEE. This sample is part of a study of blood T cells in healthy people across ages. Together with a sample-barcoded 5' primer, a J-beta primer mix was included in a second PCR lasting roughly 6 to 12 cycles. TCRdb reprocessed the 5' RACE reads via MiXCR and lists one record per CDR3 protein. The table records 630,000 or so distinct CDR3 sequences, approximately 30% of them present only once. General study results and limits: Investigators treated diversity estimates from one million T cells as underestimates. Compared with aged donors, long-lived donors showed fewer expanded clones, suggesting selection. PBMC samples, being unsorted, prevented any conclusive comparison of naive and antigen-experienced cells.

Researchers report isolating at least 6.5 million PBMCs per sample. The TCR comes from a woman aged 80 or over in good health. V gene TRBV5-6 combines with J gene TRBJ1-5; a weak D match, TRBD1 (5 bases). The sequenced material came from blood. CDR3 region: CASSFGARNSNQPQHF. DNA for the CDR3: TGTGCCAGCAGCTTTGGGGCCAGGAATAGCAATCAGCCCCAGCATTTT.